This entry lists 24 T cell receptor beta chains sequenced from one sample in a study of vaccination and CD4 T cells after COVID-19. Sequence data for DNA of cultured CD4+ T cells were generated by the Oncomine TCR Beta short-read assay. TCRdb re-called the PCR reads with MiXCR, one entry per CDR3 protein. Altogether approximately 20,000 distinct CDR3 sequences are present, roughly 56% being singletons, with the ten largest covering roughly a tenth. Treatment: approximately 11-day PBMC culture with coronavirus spike peptide pools or control peptides (ViraFEST assay). These receptors are not linked to any known antigen. Source material: CD4+ T cells from blood, cultured in vitro. The receptors come from a human donor who had recovered from COVID-19.

The gene calls are TRBV6-1 and TRBJ2-5, with D perhaps assigned TRBD1 or TRBD2 (5 bases each). V was pared by 6 bases and J by 8 bases, with 13 bases between. This CDR3 has 12 residues. Germline V gives CDR1 MNHNS, CDR2 SASEGT. DNA for the CDR3: TGTGCCAGCAGCCTGGGACCACCAACCCAGTACTTC. This translates into CASSLGPPTQYF.

CDR3 bases: TGTGCCACCGGACAGACCACAGATACGCAGTATTTT. Encoded protein: CATGQTTDTQYF. The chain has TRBV24-1 and TRBJ2-3; possible D gene TRBD1, 6 bases. Deletions cut 9 bases from V and 2 bases from J, with 8 bases between. Germline values: CDR1 KGHDR, CDR2 SFDVKD. The CDR3 loop spans 12 amino acids.

This clonotype was seen more than once but under ten times. This sequence joins TRBV7-2 and TRBJ2-2, with D tentatively TRBD1 (6 bases). The V end was cut by 2 bases, the J end by 3 bases, with 10 bases between. Germline-derived CDR1 and CDR2 are SGHTA and FQGNSA. The CDR3 is 15 residues long. The CDR3: CASSLTGIYTGELFF. CDR3 nucleotides: TGTGCCAGCAGCTTAACAGGGATTTACACCGGGGAGCTGTTTTTT.

A few counts support this clonotype. This chain joins TRBV7-3 and TRBJ1-1, with unresolved D. Trimming took 5 bases from V and 1 from J, leaving 11 bases between them. The CDR3 length is 14 residues. Germline V gives CDR1 SGHTA, CDR2 FQGTGA. CDR3 nucleotide sequence: TGTGCCAGCAGCCCCTCGCCAGGGAACACTGAAGCTTTCTTT. This encodes CASSPSPGNTEAFF.

V and J are TRBV12-5 and TRBJ2-3; 9 nucleotides align to TRBD2. V gave up 5 bases and J gave up 4 bases; unmatched junction bases: 7. CDR3 size: 15 residues. Per germline, CDR1 LGHNT and CDR2 FRNRAP. CDR3 sequence reads: CASGHLAGFADTQYF. The DNA for the CDR3 is TGTGCTAGTGGTCACCTAGCGGGGTTTGCAGATACGCAGTATTTT.

In this sample, this clonotype turned up a few times. The rearrangement uses TRBV20-1 and TRBJ1-3; the D is unclear. The CDR3 contains 11 residues. Germline V gives CDR1 DFQATT, CDR2 SNEGSKA (reference sequence). The V end was cut by 5 bases, the J end by 8 bases, with 10 bases between. The CDR3 loop reads CSAPAADTIYF. In nucleotides, the CDR3 is TGCAGTGCTCCCGCGGCGGACACCATATATTTT.

This clonotype was counted a few times. Here the CDR3 reads CATSGGVATYGYTF. The CDR3 DNA reads as TGTGCCACCAGTGGGGGGGTGGCCACTTATGGCTACACCTTC. This chain joins TRBV24-1 and TRBJ1-2, with a possible D match to TRBD1 (5 bases). V shed 5 bases and J shed 5 bases, with 14 bases lying between them. CDR1 and CDR2 from the germline V gene are KGHDR and SFDVKD. There are 14 residues in the CDR3.

V usage is TRBV7-3 and J usage is TRBJ2-5; tentatively, D is TRBD1 (5 bases). The CDR3 loop spans 15 amino acids. Germline-derived CDR1 and CDR2 are SGHTA and FQGTGA. V lost 5 bases to trimming and J lost 4 bases, with 17 bases between them. CDR3: CASSRSQGTAETQYF. The DNA for the CDR3 is TGTGCCAGCAGCCGGTCCCAGGGAACTGCAGAGACCCAGTACTTC.

This chain joins TRBV15 and TRBJ1-4; no clear D. The germline V gene has CDR1 LNHNV and CDR2 YYDKDF (reference sequence). Trimming removed 5 bases from V and 7 bases from J, with 14 bases in between. The CDR3 contains 14 residues. The DNA for the CDR3 is TGTGCCACCAGCTCCCCGAGCAGGTCTGAAAAACTGTTTTTT. This translates into CATSSPSRSEKLFF.

The chain carries TRBV6-1 and TRBJ2-4; D ambiguous. V was pared by 6 bases and J by 5 bases, with 17 bases between. The CDR3 loop spans 15 amino acids. Germline V gene data show CDR1 as MNHNS and CDR2 as SASEGT. Here the CDR3 reads CASRRLAAGQNIQYF. In DNA, the CDR3 is TGTGCCAGCAGGAGACTTGCCGCCGGCCAAAACATTCAGTACTTC.

This chain joins TRBV30 and TRBJ2-1; no reliable D call. Per germline, CDR1 GTSNPN and CDR2 SVGIG (reference sequence). Trimming removed 3 bases from V and 1 base from J, with 7 bases in between. The CDR3 loop spans 13 amino acids. The CDR3 protein is CAWRWSSYNEQFF. CDR3 coding DNA: TGTGCCTGGAGGTGGAGTTCCTACAATGAGCAGTTCTTC.

The J gene is TRBJ1-1, the V gene TRBV7-2, with D unresolved. V lost 5 bases and J lost 4, with 8 bases in between. Germline V lookup: CDR1 SGHTA, CDR2 FQGNSA. The CDR3 has 12 amino acids. The CDR3 sequence is CASSPDATEAFF. The CDR3 DNA follows: TGTGCCAGCAGCCCAGACGCCACTGAAGCTTTCTTT.

This rearrangement joins TRBV12-3 or TRBV12-4 to TRBJ1-6, with 8 positions matching TRBD1. Trimming at V came to 7 bases and at J to 0 bases, leaving 5 bases not matched to a gene. The CDR3 sequence is 16 residues long. The CDR3 DNA is TGTGCCAGCACCTGGACAGGGAGCTCCTATAATTCACCCCTCCACTTT. This translates into CASTWTGSSYNSPLHF.

V is TRBV7-9 and J is TRBJ2-7, with 11 bases identical to TRBD1. Germline V gene sequence: CDR1 SEHNR, CDR2 FQNEAQ (reference sequence). This CDR3 has 15 residues. J was trimmed by 3 bases and V by 4 bases; bases with no gene match: 5. CDR3: CASSSGQGGIYEQYF. In nucleotides, the CDR3 is TGTGCCAGCAGCTCGGGACAGGGGGGAATCTACGAGCAGTACTTC.

V usage is TRBV20-1 and J usage is TRBJ1-1; D is ambiguous. The length of the CDR3 is 11 residues. With 0 bases removed from V and 6 bases from J, the gap between germline ends came to 5 bases. Germline CDR1 and CDR2: DFQATT and SNEGSKA (reference sequence). CDR3: CSAREPSEAFF. DNA for the CDR3: TGCAGTGCTAGAGAACCGTCTGAAGCTTTCTTT.

This clonotype was seen a handful of times. V gene TRBV7-9 combines with J gene TRBJ1-6; D not resolved. The CDR3 is 15 amino acids. Germline V CDR1 and CDR2: SEHNR, FQNEAQ (reference sequence). V was trimmed by 1 base and J by 7 bases, leaving 11 bases between them. The CDR3 reads CASSLGTVINSPLHF. CDR3 nucleotide sequence: TGTGCCAGCAGCTTAGGGACCGTAATCAATTCACCCCTCCACTTT.

The chain has TRBV10-3 and TRBJ1-1; the match to TRBD1 covers 8 bases. The CDR3 runs 12 residues. The germline V gene encodes CDR1 ENHRY and CDR2 SYGVKD. V lost 10 bases, J lost 10 bases, and 11 bases stayed unmatched. CDR3 bases: TGTGCCACCCGGGACAGGCTTGCCTCAGCTTTCTTT. Residues: CATRDRLASAFF.

This clonotype has only a few counts. V and J are TRBV6-1 and TRBJ1-5; D not resolved. V lost 11 bases to trimming and J lost 0 bases, with 17 bases between them. The length of the CDR3 is 15 residues. The germline gives CDR1 MNHNS, CDR2 SASEGT. The CDR3 region is CAVNRAQNSNQPQHF. CDR3 DNA sequence: TGTGCCGTGAACCGGGCACAAAATAGCAATCAGCCCCAGCATTTT.

The chain uses TRBV6-2 or TRBV6-3 and TRBJ2-7; 11 bases align to TRBD1. This CDR3 has 14 amino acids. V was clipped by 8 bases and J by 5 bases; unmatched bases: 8. Per the germline V gene, CDR1 is MNHEY and CDR2 is SVGEGT. CDR3 nucleotides: TGTGCCAGCTCCGAAAGGACAGGGGGCCACGAGCAGTACTTC. Translation: CASSERTGGHEQYF.

This chain joins TRBV19 and TRBJ2-7; 10 nucleotides align to TRBD2. This CDR3 comprises 16 residues. V was pared by 5 bases and J by 3 bases, with 10 bases of the junction left unmatched. Germline assignment: CDR1 LNHDA and CDR2 SQIVND (reference sequence). This CDR3 is CASSSRRLAGSYEQYF. The CDR3 DNA sequence: TGTGCCAGTAGTTCGAGAAGACTAGCGGGTAGCTACGAGCAGTACTTC.

The chain carries TRBV7-9 and TRBJ1-5; D not certain. V gave up 3 bases and J gave up 2 bases, with 8 bases separating them. Germline loops: CDR1 SEHNR, CDR2 FQNEAQ (reference sequence). The CDR3 length is 14 residues. The CDR3 protein is CASSFGSGNQPQHF. CDR3 in DNA: TGTGCCAGCAGCTTCGGCAGTGGCAATCAGCCCCAGCATTTT. Supplemented by reference TRBV7-9 and TRBJ1-5, the full variable domain reads DTGVSQNPRHKITKRGQNVTFRCDPISEHNRLYWYRQTLGQGPEFLTYFQNEAQLEKSRLLSDRFSAERPKGSFSTLEIQRTEQGDSAMYLCASSFGSGNQPQHFGDGTRLSIL.

The J gene is TRBJ2-1, the V gene TRBV5-4; 11 positions agree with TRBD2. V lost 4 bases, J lost 5 bases, and 5 bases stayed unmatched. CDR1 is SGHNT, CDR2 YYREEE, per germline (reference sequence). The CDR3 runs 15 residues. CDR3 residues: CASSRRLAGNNEQFF. Here the CDR3 DNA reads TGTGCCAGCAGCCGGAGACTAGCGGGGAACAATGAGCAGTTCTTC.

This chain connects TRBV7-9 to TRBJ1-2; D is possibly TRBD1 (5 bases). From germline, CDR1 is SEHNR and CDR2 FQNEAQ (reference sequence). CDR3 length: 14 residues. V lost 4 bases and J 2 bases, leaving 11 bases between the germline ends. For the CDR3, the DNA is TGTGCCAGCAGCTCCGAGACAGTAAACTATGGCTACACCTTC. As protein: CASSSETVNYGYTF.

This clonotype was observed once. The chain joins TRBV15 to TRBJ2-7; no clear D. Germline assignment: CDR1 LNHNV and CDR2 YYDKDF (reference sequence). Trimming left V 0 bases short and J 2 bases short, with 8 bases between. The CDR3 covers 14 residues. The CDR3 DNA reads as TGTGCCACCAGCAGAGATAGTCAGACCTACGAGCAGTACTTC. Translating gives CATSRDSQTYEQYF.